Many counts were recorded for the clone carrying this TCR beta chain. The investigators amplified TCR beta CDR3 regions from RNA transcripts. Primed by the HTBI set, a first-round RT-PCR was run on the TCR CDR3. MiXCR, run by TCRdb on the multiplex PCR reads, gives a single entry per CDR3 protein. Among around 500,000 distinct CDR3 sequences listed, approximately 15% were seen once. This sample was included in a study of T cells in Graves' hyperthyroidism and ophthalmopathy. At the level of the study: Peripheral blood was obtained at initial diagnosis, preceding any treatment.

Orbital computed tomography, thyroid ultrasound, serum thyroxine and TRAb, and clinical symptoms together informed the diagnoses. Fresh peripheral blood, 10 ml, yielded the PBMCs. This CDR3 spans 14 amino acids. Germline CDR1 is GTSNPN and CDR2 is SVGIG (reference sequence). V was clipped by 5 bases and J by 7 bases; unmatched bases: 6. Sequenced sample: blood. The receptor was isolated from a woman under 30 with Graves' hyperthyroidism. The chain recombines TRBV30 with TRBJ2-3, with TRBD2 matching over 13 bases. The CDR3 is CAWESTSGRYTQYF. CDR3 sequence (DNA): TGTGCCTGGGAATCGACTAGCGGGAGGTATACGCAGTATTTT.